The source of this TCR beta chain is a study of identifying expanded T cells in peripheral blood. As regards this clone: Its antigen remains unidentified.

Study conclusions and caveats: Differentially abundant clones: roughly 1.2 between replicates, about 17 at around 14 days, less than 20 at four.

The CDR3 extends over 14 amino acids. V lost 6 bases, J lost 6 bases, and 7 bases stayed unmatched. Per germline, CDR1 MGHDK and CDR2 SYGVNS. Sequenced by immunoSEQ multiplex PCR; TCRdb stores in-frame clones only, minus some. The data hold some 76,000 clones, with approximately 87% observed a single time. Sequences were obtained from blood. The chain links TRBV25-1 to TRBJ1-4; TRBD1 agrees at 7 bases. The TCR comes from a person between 18 and 69 years old in good health. CDR3: CASSVGQSDEKLFF. As DNA, the CDR3 is TGTGCCAGCAGCGTGGGACAGTCTGATGAAAAACTGTTTTTT.